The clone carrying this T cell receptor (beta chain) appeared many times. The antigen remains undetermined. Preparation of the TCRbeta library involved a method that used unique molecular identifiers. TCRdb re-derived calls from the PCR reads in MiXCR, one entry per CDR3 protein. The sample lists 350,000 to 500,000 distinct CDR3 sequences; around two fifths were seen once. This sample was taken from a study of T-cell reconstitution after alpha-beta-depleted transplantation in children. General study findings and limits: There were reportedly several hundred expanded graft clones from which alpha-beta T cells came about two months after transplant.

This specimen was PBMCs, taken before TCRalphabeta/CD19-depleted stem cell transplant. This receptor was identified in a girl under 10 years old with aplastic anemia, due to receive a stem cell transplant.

CDR3 amino acids: CASRQGAGGYNEQFF. The CDR3 DNA sequence: TGTGCCAGCAGGCAGGGGGCAGGAGGGTACAATGAGCAGTTCTTC. V usage is TRBV12-3 or TRBV12-4 and J usage is TRBJ2-1; 8 nucleotides match TRBD1. The ends lost 6 bases at V and 4 bases at J; junction bases unmatched: 8. There are 15 residues in the CDR3.